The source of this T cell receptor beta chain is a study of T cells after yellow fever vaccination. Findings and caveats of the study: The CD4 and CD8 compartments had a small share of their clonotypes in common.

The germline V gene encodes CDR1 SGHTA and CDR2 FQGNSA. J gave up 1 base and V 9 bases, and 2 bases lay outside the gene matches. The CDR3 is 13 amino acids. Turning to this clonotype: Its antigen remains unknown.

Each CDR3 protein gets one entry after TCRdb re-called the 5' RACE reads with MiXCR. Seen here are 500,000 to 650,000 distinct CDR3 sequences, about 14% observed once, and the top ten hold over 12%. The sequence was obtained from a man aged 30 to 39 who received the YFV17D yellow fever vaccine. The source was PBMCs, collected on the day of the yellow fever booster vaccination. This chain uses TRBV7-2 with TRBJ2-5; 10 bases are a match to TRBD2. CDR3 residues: CASGLAVQETQYF. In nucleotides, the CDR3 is TGTGCCAGTGGACTAGCGGTCCAAGAGACCCAGTACTTC.